This entry lists 29 T cell receptor beta chains sequenced from one sample in a study of cytomegalovirus exposure and HLA in healthy donors. The primer mix had 60 Vbeta and 13 Jbeta primers. Libraries were prepared by immunoSEQ multiplex PCR; TCRdb keeps only in-frame clonotypes and omits some of them. The sample includes approximately 160,000 clones, around 85% seen only once; the top ten take about 1.5%. Input material: PBMCs. All receptors come from a man between 45 and 60 years old in good health and CMV-seropositive.

The chain links TRBV25-1 to TRBJ2-1; 8 nucleotides align to TRBD2. V dropped 3 bases and J dropped 4; count of bases not matched to a gene: 5. Germline V gene data show CDR1 as MGHDK and CDR2 as SYGVNS. This CDR3 region has 15 residues. CDR3 amino acids: CASSDGSGTYNEQFF. The CDR3 coding sequence is TGTGCCAGCAGTGATGGTAGCGGGACGTACAATGAGCAGTTCTTC.

The chain employs TRBV9 and TRBJ1-1; D unclear. There are 16 residues in the CDR3. V lost 0 bases, J lost 0 bases, and 12 bases lay in between. Germline CDR1 is SGDLS and CDR2 is YYNGEE. The chain's CDR3 is CASSVAADFMNTEAFF. In DNA form, the CDR3 reads TGTGCCAGCAGCGTAGCTGCGGACTTTATGAACACTGAAGCTTTCTTT.

This chain uses TRBV28 with TRBJ1-5; D possibly corresponds to TRBD1 (5 bases). This CDR3 has 14 residues. The V gene lost 3 bases and the J gene lost 4 bases, with 10 bases spanning the gap. Germline lookup yields CDR1 MDHEN and CDR2 SYDVKM. The CDR3 coding sequence is TGTGCCAGCAGTTTCTGGGGCCAAAATCAGCCCCAGCATTTT. It specifies CASSFWGQNQPQHF.

This rearrangement joins TRBV30 to TRBJ2-7, with D perhaps TRBD2 (5 bases). CDR3 length: 13 amino acids. V was shortened by 5 bases and J by 0 bases, with 11 bases between the two germline ends. CDR1 and CDR2 from the germline V gene are GTSNPN and SVGIG (reference sequence). DNA for the CDR3: TGTGCCTGGGGGCCCCGGGGCTCCTACGAGCAGTACTTC. Protein product: CAWGPRGSYEQYF.

The chain couples TRBV5-4 to TRBJ1-2, with TRBD1 matching over 8 bases. Germline-derived CDR1 and CDR2 are SGHNT and YYREEE (reference sequence). The V segment lost 4 bases and the J segment 5 bases; nucleotides outside the gene matches: 7. This CDR3 is built from 14 residues. In DNA, the CDR3 is TGTGCCAGCAGCCCAGGGGGCGCAGGTTATGGCTACACCTTC. Its protein product is CASSPGGAGYGYTF. The full variable domain, its missing parts supplied by reference TRBV5-4 and TRBJ1-2, is ETGVTQSPTHLIKTRGQQVTLRCSSQSGHNTVSWYQQALGQGPQFIFQYYREEENGRGNFPPRFSGLQFPNYSSELNVNALELDDSALYLCASSPGGAGYGYTFGSGTRLTVV.

V is TRBV9 and J is TRBJ2-7; D remains unclear. Germline lookup yields CDR1 SGDLS and CDR2 YYNGEE. CDR3 size: 15 residues. Trimming removed 4 bases at V and 3 bases at J, with 17 bases between. CDR3 region: CASSPQGGPNYEQYF. The CDR3 coding sequence is TGTGCCAGCAGCCCTCAAGGCGGTCCCAACTACGAGCAGTACTTC.

The V and J genes are TRBV7-9 and TRBJ2-5, with 11 bases identical to TRBD1. This CDR3 spans 18 amino acids. In germline, CDR1 is SEHNR, CDR2 FQNEAQ (reference sequence). Trimming took 5 bases from V and 1 from J; bases not matched to a gene: 12. CDR3 amino acids: CASSLGQGAPRGQETQYF. The CDR3, as DNA: TGTGCCAGCAGCCTCGGACAGGGGGCACCCAGAGGCCAAGAGACCCAGTACTTC.

The chain employs TRBV7-6 and TRBJ2-3; 9 nucleotides match TRBD2. V dropped 1 base and J dropped 7; count of bases not matched to a gene: 6. CDR1 and CDR2 (germline): SGHVS, FNYEAQ. This CDR3 spans 15 amino acids. CDR3 sequence: CASSLGGRAWNTQYF. The CDR3 coding sequence is TGTGCCAGCAGCTTAGGCGGGAGGGCCTGGAATACGCAGTATTTT.

This clone showed up just a few times. CDR3 in DNA: TGTGCCAGCGCCGCCCTCGCCCCGGCTGAAGCTTTCTTT. Its translation is CASAALAPAEAFF. V and J are TRBV28 and TRBJ1-1; no clear D gene. The CDR3 is 13 residues long. Trimming left V 8 bases short and J 6 bases short, with 16 bases between. CDR1 MDHEN and CDR2 SYDVKM come from the germline V gene.

The chain links TRBV23-1 to TRBJ1-3, with TRBD1 as a possible D gene (6 bases). TRBV23-1 is identified as an open reading frame with a role that is uncertain. Trimming took 4 bases from V and 0 from J, leaving 19 bases between them. This CDR3 has 18 amino acids. CDR3 residues: CASSLGQTSEFSGNTIYF. The CDR3 region has the DNA TGCGCCAGCAGTCTAGGACAGACTTCTGAGTTCTCTGGAAACACCATATATTTT.

CDR3 sequence: CSGGWRGDTDTQYF. Here the CDR3 DNA reads TGCAGCGGTGGCTGGCGGGGGGACACAGATACGCAGTATTTT. This chain joins TRBV29-1 and TRBJ2-3, with 8 positions matching TRBD2. Germline trimming cut 7 bases from V and 2 bases from J; bases unmatched to any gene: 8. The CDR3 is made up of 14 amino acids. Germline assignment: CDR1 SQVTM and CDR2 ANQGSEA.

The chain carries TRBV9 and TRBJ2-1; 11 bases match TRBD2. Trimming cost V 0 bases and J 4 bases; bases outside gene matches: 6. Germline loops: CDR1 SGDLS, CDR2 YYNGEE. The CDR3 covers 17 residues. For the CDR3, the DNA is TGTGCCAGCAGCGTAGCTCCCGGGACTAGCGGATACAATGAGCAGTTCTTC. It yields the protein CASSVAPGTSGYNEQFF.

This rearrangement joins TRBV30 to TRBJ2-7; tentatively, D is TRBD1 (5 bases). Germline loops: CDR1 GTSNPN, CDR2 SVGIG (reference sequence). This CDR3 has 11 amino acids. V lost 5 bases and J 11 bases, leaving 16 bases between the germline ends. Here the CDR3 reads CAWAWEGAKYF. The CDR3 nucleotides read TGTGCCTGGGCCTGGGAAGGGGCCAAGTACTTC.

Notes on this clone: Additional DNA sequences in this sample encode the identical CDR3. The gene calls are TRBV7-9 and TRBJ2-5; 12 bases line up with TRBD2. The ends lost 1 base at V and 4 bases at J; junction bases unmatched: 1. The CDR3 contains 15 residues. Germline CDR1 is SEHNR and CDR2 is FQNEAQ (reference sequence). The CDR3 protein is CASSLGLAGAETQYF. For the CDR3, the DNA is TGTGCCAGCAGCTTAGGACTAGCGGGAGCAGAGACCCAGTACTTC.

This chain links TRBV29-1 with TRBJ1-1, with D unresolved. Germline assignment: CDR1 SQVTM and CDR2 ANQGSEA. The CDR3 is made up of 11 amino acids. V was pared by 6 bases and J by 3 bases, with 8 bases between. The CDR3, as DNA: TGCAGCGTCCGGGAGGACACTGAAGCTTTCTTT. Its protein product is CSVREDTEAFF.

The J gene is TRBJ2-7, the V gene TRBV7-9; TRBD2 matches 8 bases. There are 15 residues in the CDR3. V dropped 1 base and J dropped 4; count of bases not matched to a gene: 6. The germline V gene has CDR1 SEHNR and CDR2 FQNEAQ (reference sequence). The CDR3 nucleotides are TGTGCCAGCAGCTTAGGCGGGGGGCAAGGTTACGAGCAGTACTTC. As protein: CASSLGGGQGYEQYF.

The chain joins TRBV9 to TRBJ2-7; weak D call: TRBD2 (6 bases). Per the germline V gene, CDR1 is SGDLS and CDR2 is YYNGEE. The CDR3 length is 15 residues. V lost 2 bases and J 2 bases, leaving 14 bases between the germline ends. In DNA, the CDR3 is TGTGCCAGCAGCGTCGGGACTTCTCTCCCCTACGAGCAGTACTTC. Amino acids: CASSVGTSLPYEQYF. The variable domain in full, with the rest retrieved from reference TRBV9 and TRBJ2-7, is DSGVTQTPKHLITATGQRVTLRCSPRSGDLSVYWYQQSLDQGLQFLIQYYNGEERAKGNILERFSAQQFPDLHSELNLSSLELGDSALYFCASSVGTSLPYEQYFGPGTRLTVT.

This clone was seen more than once but under ten times. The same CDR3 also results from other DNA sequences found in this sample. The rearrangement joins TRBV4-1 to TRBJ1-1; D gene unclear. Trimming removed 3 bases at V and 1 base at J, with 9 bases between. The CDR3 covers 14 residues. CDR1 is MGHRA and CDR2 is YSYEKL in the germline V gene. In DNA, the CDR3 is TGCGCCAGCAGCCAGGTCTACGGGAACACTGAAGCTTTCTTT. The encoded protein is CASSQVYGNTEAFF.

This chain uses TRBV28 with TRBJ2-5; D might be TRBD2 (6 bases). Germline V gene data show CDR1 as MDHEN and CDR2 as SYDVKM. The CDR3 is made up of 15 amino acids. V gave up 5 bases and J gave up 10 bases, with 23 bases separating them. The CDR3 coding sequence is TGTGCCAGCAGTCTCTCTCAAGGTGGCCGGCGGGACCAGTACTTC. It codes for CASSLSQGGRRDQYF.

The chain employs TRBV7-8 and TRBJ1-2; no reliable D call. V dropped 5 bases and J dropped 0 bases, with 13 bases sitting between them. From germline, CDR1 is SGHVS and CDR2 FQNEAQ. CDR3 length: 15 residues. CDR3 residues: CASSLTGESNYGYTF. CDR3 sequence (DNA): TGTGCCAGCAGCCTAACCGGGGAATCTAACTATGGCTACACCTTC.

The J gene is TRBJ2-3, the V gene TRBV4-1, with D perhaps TRBD2 (6 bases). CDR3 length: 17 residues. Trimming removed 0 bases at V and 5 bases at J, with 18 bases between. CDR1 is MGHRA, CDR2 YSYEKL, per germline. In DNA, the CDR3 is TGCGCCAGCAGCCAAGAAGCTAGCGAGCTGCGGGGAGATACGCAGTATTTT. This sequence encodes CASSQEASELRGDTQYF.

The chain employs TRBV6-1 and TRBJ1-2; 7 positions agree with TRBD1. Trimming cost V 1 base and J 5 bases; bases outside gene matches: 4. Germline-derived CDR1 and CDR2 are MNHNS and SASEGT. The CDR3 is 14 amino acids. This CDR3 is CASSEGDSLYGYTF. DNA for the CDR3: TGTGCCAGCAGTGAAGGGGACAGCTTATATGGCTACACCTTC.

The chain uses TRBV7-9 and TRBJ1-1; D remains ambiguous. CDR3 length: 11 residues. The V and J ends lost 5 bases and 8 bases respectively, with 9 bases between them. Germline V gives CDR1 SEHNR, CDR2 FQNEAQ (reference sequence). Here the CDR3 reads CASSPGGEAFF. For the CDR3, the DNA is TGTGCCAGCAGCCCAGGAGGGGAAGCTTTCTTT.

V gene TRBV7-2 combines with J gene TRBJ2-7; 7 nucleotides line up with TRBD2. This CDR3 region has 16 residues. Germline V gene data show CDR1 as SGHTA and CDR2 as FQGNSA. The V gene end was trimmed by 4 bases and the J gene end by 2 bases; junction bases not matched to a gene: 11. In DNA, the CDR3 is TGTGCCAGCAGCTCCGCACTAGCGCTGAGGCCCTACGAGCAGTACTTC. Amino acid sequence: CASSSALALRPYEQYF.

The chain has TRBV27 and TRBJ2-5, with D perhaps matching TRBD1 (6 bases). The ends were cut back, 9 bases at V and 3 bases at J, with 17 bases in the middle. Germline CDR1 is MNHEY and CDR2 is SMNVEV (reference sequence). The CDR3 covers 14 residues. The CDR3 protein is CASGGRGTEETQYF. In nucleotides, the CDR3 is TGTGCCAGTGGCGGAAGGGGGACCGAAGAGACCCAGTACTTC.

The chain has TRBV7-2 and TRBJ2-1, with TRBD2 identical over 7 bases. From germline, CDR1 is SGHTA and CDR2 FQGNSA. The CDR3 is made up of 16 amino acids. The J segment lost 5 bases and the V segment lost 4 bases, leaving 11 bases of the junction unmatched. The CDR3 is CASSSRRRELDNEQFF. CDR3 in DNA: TGTGCCAGCAGCTCGAGGAGGCGGGAGCTCGACAATGAGCAGTTCTTC.

The V call is TRBV28, the J call TRBJ2-1, with 7 bases that match TRBD1. The CDR3 has 15 amino acids. Unmatched junction bases numbered 4, after V lost 5 bases and J lost 0 bases. Germline V lookup: CDR1 MDHEN, CDR2 SYDVKM. CDR3 loop: CASSLTGSSYNEQFF. The CDR3 DNA reads as TGTGCCAGCAGTCTGACAGGGAGCTCCTACAATGAGCAGTTCTTC.

Only one count was recorded for this clone. The J gene is TRBJ2-7, the V gene TRBV6-5, with 9 bases aligning to TRBD2. Germline lookup yields CDR1 MNHEY and CDR2 SVGAGI. There are 15 residues in the CDR3. With V trimmed by 6 bases and J by 3 bases, 9 bases remained unmatched. The CDR3, as DNA: TGTGCCAGCAGGACCGCGGGACTAGCAAGCTACGAGCAGTACTTC. Its translation is CASRTAGLASYEQYF.

The chain employs TRBV28 and TRBJ2-1; a weak D match, TRBD1 (5 bases). Trimming shortened V by 2 bases and J by 13 bases, and 9 bases separated the two germline ends. Germline CDR1 and CDR2: MDHEN and SYDVKM. This CDR3 is built from 11 residues. CDR3 bases: TGTGCCAGCAGTTTAGACAGCCTACAGTTCTTC. This encodes CASSLDSLQFF.